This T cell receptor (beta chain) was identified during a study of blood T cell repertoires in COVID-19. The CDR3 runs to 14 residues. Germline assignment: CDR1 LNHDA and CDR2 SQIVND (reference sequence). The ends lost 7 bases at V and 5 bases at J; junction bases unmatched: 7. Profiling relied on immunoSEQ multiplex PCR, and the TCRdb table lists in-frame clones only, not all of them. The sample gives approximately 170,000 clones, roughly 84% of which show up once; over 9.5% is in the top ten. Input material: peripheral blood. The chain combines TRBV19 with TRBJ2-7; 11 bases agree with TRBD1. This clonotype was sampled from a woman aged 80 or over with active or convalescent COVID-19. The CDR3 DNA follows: TGTGCCAGTAAGTCTTTGGGACAGGGGGACGAGCAGTACTTC. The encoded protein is CASKSLGQGDEQYF.